This TCR beta chain was captured in a study of blood T cells in healthy people across ages. This clonotype appeared a few times. Primers used in a second PCR of roughly 7 to 11 cycles were a sample-barcoded 5' primer and a J-beta primer mix. A template-switch adaptor that had 12 random nucleotides put a tag on each cDNA molecule. TCRdb used MiXCR to reprocess the 5' RACE reads, holding one entry per CDR3 protein. The table has around 1,100,000 distinct CDR3 sequences, around two fifths seen once; the top ten hold 13%. In terms of origin and age, donors were healthy Caucasian individuals from Russia aged roughly 6 to 95. The sample comprised blood. The clonotype originates from a young man in good health.

The CDR3 DNA follows: TGTGCCAGCAGCAGCCGGGACAGGGATAATTCACCCCTCCACTTT. Encoded protein: CASSSRDRDNSPLHF. This chain uses TRBV13 with TRBJ1-6, with TRBD1 identical over 9 bases. Germline CDR1 reads PRHDT; CDR2 reads FYEKMQ (reference sequence). This CDR3 comprises 15 residues. With V trimmed by 5 bases and J by 5 bases, 4 bases remained unmatched.